Below, one T cell receptor beta chain is given with its context. Its cognate antigen is unknown. Germline-derived CDR1 and CDR2 are MNHEY and SVGAGI. CDR3 length: 13 residues. Between the trimmed V and J ends, which lost 7 bases and 7 bases, there was a span of 16 bases. This sample is part of a study of cytomegalovirus exposure and HLA in healthy donors. For the study at large: Earlier work reported 95 million to 130 million unique TCR beta sequences from 180 million or so T cells. The Caucasian-associated ancestry cluster held under 90% of 398 genotyped donors.

Study-wide results and limits: Donor immune exposure was known only as CMV serostatus. The number of N-insertions in an Asian-associated ancestry cluster was reportedly below the roughly 670-donor mean in a later analysis.

The primer mix had 60 Vbeta and 13 Jbeta primers. Libraries were prepared by immunoSEQ multiplex PCR; TCRdb keeps only in-frame clonotypes and omits some of them. This table holds under 200,000 clones, approximately 86% found once. The chain carries TRBV6-5 and TRBJ1-2, with D perhaps matching TRBD1 (5 bases). Sample: PBMCs. The clonotype comes from a male donor in good health and CMV-seronegative. CDR3 in amino acids: CASTISGGGGYTF. The CDR3 DNA is TGTGCCAGCACCATATCGGGGGGAGGTGGCTACACCTTC.